The T cell receptor (beta chain) described here comes from a study of T cell responses to AZD1222 COVID-19 vaccine. The CDR3 has 14 residues. The V end lost 5 bases, the J end lost 4 bases, and 9 bases lay between the germline ends. The germline CDR1 and CDR2 sequences are LGHNA and YSLEER. Whole-study findings and limits: Most donors were white British, females outnumbered males, and clonal diversity was possibly underestimated.

Data came from immunoSEQ multiplex PCR; TCRdb stores just in-frame clones and leaves some out. This sample has 150,000 or so clones, with roughly nine tenths found just once. Concerning this clone: The antigen is not known.

This sequence originates from an adult in good health. This chain links TRBV4-3 with TRBJ1-6; perhaps TRBD1 as D (5 bases). Sequenced material: peripheral blood, taken on day 0 of AZD1222 vaccination. The CDR3 here is CASSAGVYNSPLHF. The CDR3 nucleotides read TGCGCCAGCAGCGCGGGGGTTTATAATTCACCCCTCCACTTT.